This T cell receptor beta chain comes out of a study of blood T cell repertoires in COVID-19. Study background: T cells, B-cell-depleted T cells, or PBMCs provided the cDNA or gDNA that served as material.

In the source study's methods: Counts of nucleated cells, estimated from reference gene primer amplification, were obtained. The method was immunoSEQ multiplex PCR; TCRdb's version includes in-frame clones alone and lacks a portion of them. V, J and clone size derive from that table, while D and trimming were established from the DNA sequence. Of more than 300,000 clones listed, approximately 89% are singletons. The study drew participants aged 18 to 89 years from 20 to 30 US areas. Assignments of participants to cohorts depended upon their own reported clinical history. Germline V lookup: CDR1 LNHDA, CDR2 SQIVND (reference sequence). Unmatched junction bases numbered 7, after V lost 3 bases and J lost 8 bases. The CDR3 totals 17 residues.

Sequenced input: PBMCs or T cells enriched from blood (not recorded which). The TCR comes from a woman in her twenties or thirties who had recovered from COVID-19. The chain carries TRBV19 and TRBJ2-1, with 16 bases lining up with TRBD2. The CDR3 DNA sequence: TGTGCCAGTAGTATCCCGGGACTAGCGGGAGGGCCCCATGAGCAGTTCTTC. Residues: CASSIPGLAGGPHEQFF.